This is a list of T cell receptor beta chains from one sample in a study of cytomegalovirus exposure and HLA in healthy donors. The method was immunoSEQ multiplex PCR; TCRdb's version includes in-frame clones alone and lacks a portion of them. The profile shows about 160,000 clones, roughly 79% of them singletons. The sample consisted of PBMCs. These receptors were taken from a woman in her thirties or forties in good health and CMV-seropositive. CDR3s include the opening cysteine and the closing phenylalanine or tryptophan. D genes are given only for firm matches. Clone size is shown for a subset of rows, as once, few, many or a class of expanded clone.

V gene,D gene,clone size,J gene,CDR3 DNA,CDR3 protein
TRBV5-1,-,-,TRBJ1-6,TGCGCCAGCAGCTTGGAACAGGGCTCGTCGTCACCCCTCCACTTT,CASSLEQGSSSPLHF
TRBV23-1,TRBD2,-,TRBJ2-2,TGCGCCAGCAGTCATGAGGGGACTAGCACCACCGGGGAGCTGTTTTTT,CASSHEGTSTTGELFF
TRBV5-1,TRBD2,-,TRBJ2-1,TGCGCCAGCGGGGAGAACGTAGCGGGGGGGCTCGGGGAGCAGTTCTTC,CASGENVAGGLGEQFF
TRBV7-2,TRBD1,-,TRBJ1-2,TGTGCCAGCAGCTTAACCTTAGGGGGCTTGTATGGCTACACCTTC,CASSLTLGGLYGYTF
TRBV30,TRBD1,-,TRBJ2-3,TGTGCTATTACCGGGACAGGGGCGGCAGATACGCAGTATTTT,CAITGTGAADTQYF
TRBV6-1,TRBD1,-,TRBJ1-5,TGTGCCAGCAGTTCCGGGACAGATAGCAATCAGCCCCAGCATTTT,CASSSGTDSNQPQHF
TRBV27,TRBD1,few,TRBJ1-2,TGTGCCAGCAGTTTATGGGGACAGAGCTATGGCTACACCTTC,CASSLWGQSYGYTF
TRBV6-5,TRBD2,-,TRBJ2-1,TGTGCCAGCAGGACTGGGCGGGGGGTTGAGCAGTTCTTC,CASRTGRGVEQFF
TRBV5-1,TRBD1,-,TRBJ2-7,TGCGCCAGCAGCCTTGGGACAGGGGACTACGGGCAGTACTTC,CASSLGTGDYGQYF
TRBV6-6,-,-,TRBJ2-1,TGTGCCAGCAACAATGACTACAATGAGCAGTTCTTC,CASNNDYNEQFF
TRBV6-1,-,-,TRBJ1-1,TGTGCCAGCAGTCCCCACAGGGTAAGGAACACTGAAGCTTTCTTT,CASSPHRVRNTEAFF
TRBV7-9,TRBD1,-,TRBJ2-2,TGTTCCAGCAGCTCCGGGACAGACACCGGGGAGCTGTTTTTT,CSSSSGTDTGELFF
TRBV6-1,-,-,TRBJ2-1,TGTGCCAGCAGGGAACAGGGATACAATGAGCAGTTCTTC,CASREQGYNEQFF
TRBV10-1,TRBD2,-,TRBJ2-5,TGCGCCGTAACTCCCCCCAGGAAACTTGGGCTAGCGGGGGAGCAAGAGACCCAGTACTTC,CAVTPPRKLGLAGEQETQYF
TRBV15,TRBD1,-,TRBJ1-1,TGTGCCACCAGCAATCGGGACAGCCAAGAAGCTTTCTTT,CATSNRDSQEAFF